This T cell receptor beta chain is from a study of blood T cell repertoires in COVID-19. Study as a whole: Samples taken during acute and convalescent COVID-19 were collected in the United States, Italy and Spain. T cells, B-cell-depleted T cells, or PBMCs provided the cDNA or gDNA that served as material.

Original processing methods: Amplification with reference gene primers provided the estimates of nucleated cell counts. Profiling relied on immunoSEQ multiplex PCR, and the TCRdb table lists in-frame clones only, not all of them. The V and J calls and clone size come from that table; D and trimming were worked out from the DNA. This sample carries hundreds of thousands of clones, less than 90% of them seen once, and the ten largest clones take about 2.5%. The CDR3 spans 12 residues. Germline CDR1 is SQVTM and CDR2 is ANQGSEA. Trimming cost V 6 bases and J 4 bases, with 12 bases left between them. The origin of this receptor is a woman in her sixties or seventies with active or convalescent COVID-19. V and J are TRBV29-1 and TRBJ2-5; no firm D call. What was sequenced was peripheral blood. CDR3 nucleotide sequence: TGCAGCGTCTCCGCGGCAGCAGAGACCCAGTACTTC. It is translated as CSVSAAAETQYF.